The following is a TCR beta chain sequence with its context. Noted treatment: approximately 18 received Ad26.COV2.S at low or high dose, single or two shots; about five received placebo; per-sample allocation not given. Samples came from day 63 after the first vaccine or placebo injection. This vaccine is an Ad26 vector that expresses the Wuhan-strain SARS-CoV-2 spike. Profiled with immunoSEQ multiplex PCR; TCRdb holds only in-frame clones, not every one. The repertoire includes about 420,000 clones, more than 75% of them detected once, and 3.6% sits in the top ten. This entry comes from a study of Ad26.COV2.S vaccination and SARS-CoV-2 variants. Looked up from germline, CDR1 is SQVTM and CDR2 is ANQGSEA. Trimming cost V 6 bases and J 1 base; bases outside gene matches: 4. The CDR3 extends over 13 amino acids.

This chain connects TRBV29-1 to TRBJ1-1; 8 bases agree with TRBD1. The sample consisted of peripheral blood, taken in a trial of Ad26.COV2.S vaccine versus placebo. This clonotype was obtained from a person between 18 and 59 years old who received the Ad26.COV2.S COVID-19 vaccine or a placebo. CDR3 sequence reads: CSVNRGGNTEAFF. CDR3 nucleotides: TGCAGCGTAAACAGGGGGGGGAACACTGAAGCTTTCTTT.